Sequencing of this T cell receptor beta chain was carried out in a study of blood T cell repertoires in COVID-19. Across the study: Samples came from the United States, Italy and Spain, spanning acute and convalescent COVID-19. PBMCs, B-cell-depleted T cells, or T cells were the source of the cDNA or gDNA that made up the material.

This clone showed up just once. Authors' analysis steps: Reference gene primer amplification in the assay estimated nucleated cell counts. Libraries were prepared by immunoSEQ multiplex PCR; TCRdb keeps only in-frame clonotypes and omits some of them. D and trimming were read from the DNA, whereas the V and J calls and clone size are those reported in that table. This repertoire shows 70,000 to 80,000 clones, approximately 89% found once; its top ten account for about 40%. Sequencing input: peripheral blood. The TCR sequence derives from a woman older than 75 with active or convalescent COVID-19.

The CDR3 spells CASSDQGKEKLFF. As DNA, the CDR3 is TGTGCCAGCAGTGACCAGGGAAAGGAAAAACTGTTTTTT. This chain joins TRBV25-1 and TRBJ1-4; possibly TRBD1 for D (5 bases). The CDR3 spans 13 residues. V lost 3 bases, J lost 8 bases, and 10 bases lay in between. Germline V gives CDR1 MGHDK, CDR2 SYGVNS. Variable domain in full (rest from reference TRBV25-1 and TRBJ1-4): EADIYQTPRYLVIGTGKKITLECSQTMGHDKMYWYQQDPGMELHLIHYSYGVNSTEKGDLSSESTVSRIRTEHFPLTLESARPSHTSQYLCASSDQGKEKLFFGSGTQLSVL.